This T cell receptor (beta chain) was identified in a study of blood T cell repertoires in COVID-19. A few counts support this clone. The data were produced by immunoSEQ multiplex PCR, yet TCRdb's version contains in-frame clones alone and is incomplete. The sample comprises 150,000 or so clones, approximately 75% of which are singletons, and about a tenth rests with the top ten. This clonotype originated in a human donor in a cohort sampled during active COVID-19. Sequencing was carried out using peripheral blood.

CDR3 DNA sequence: TGTGCCAGCAAAAACAGGGACTCCTACGAGCAGTACTTC. This codes for CASKNRDSYEQYF. The chain combines TRBV3-1 (or the pseudogene TRBV3-2) with TRBJ2-7; a possible D gene is TRBD1 (6 bases). There are 13 residues in the CDR3. Per germline, CDR1 LGHDT and CDR2 YNNKEL (reference sequence). The V gene lost 7 bases and the J gene lost 0 bases, with 10 bases spanning the gap.